Listed below are T cell receptor beta chains from one sample, sequenced in a study of T cell responses to AZD1222 COVID-19 vaccine. Assay: immunoSEQ multiplex PCR; the TCRdb copy retains only in-frame clones and omits some. The table lists about 120,000 clones, roughly 84% of them singletons. The sequences come from peripheral blood, collected on day 0 of AZD1222 vaccination. These receptors all come from an adult in good health. Each CDR3 is given with its conserved first and last residue. The order of the fields is clone size, V gene, J gene, D gene, CDR3 protein, CDR3 DNA. The D gene is left open where the match is weak. Only part of the rows carry a size: once, few, many, or a class if the clone is expanded.

clone size: NA
V gene: TRBV19
J gene: TRBJ2-6
D gene: NA
CDR3 protein: CASSSGASGANVLTF
CDR3 DNA: TGTGCCAGTAGTTCCGGAGCCTCTGGGGCCAACGTCCTGACTTTC

clone size: NA
V gene: TRBV27
J gene: TRBJ1-1
D gene: NA
CDR3 protein: CASSSLSGEVGTEAFF
CDR3 DNA: TGTGCCAGCAGTTCCCTGAGTGGGGAGGTCGGCACTGAAGCTTTCTTT

clone size: NA
V gene: TRBV9
J gene: TRBJ2-6
D gene: NA
CDR3 protein: CASSVGRYSGANVLTF
CDR3 DNA: TGTGCCAGCAGCGTAGGGCGGTACTCTGGGGCCAACGTCCTGACTTTC

clone size: once
V gene: TRBV7-2
J gene: TRBJ2-5
D gene: NA
CDR3 protein: CASGKPGPQETQYF
CDR3 DNA: TGTGCCAGCGGTAAACCGGGACCTCAGGAGACCCAGTACTTC

clone size: NA
V gene: TRBV6-1
J gene: TRBJ2-1
D gene: NA
CDR3 protein: CASSDPGNRQFF
CDR3 DNA: TGTGCCAGCAGTGACCCAGGTAACCGGCAGTTCTTC

clone size: NA
V gene: TRBV25-1
J gene: TRBJ2-2
D gene: NA
CDR3 protein: CASSDPGQGWTGELFF
CDR3 DNA: TGTGCCAGCAGTGATCCCGGGCAGGGATGGACCGGGGAGCTGTTTTTT

clone size: NA
V gene: TRBV28
J gene: TRBJ1-2
D gene: NA
CDR3 protein: CASSILAGGGGGYGYTF
CDR3 DNA: TGTGCCAGCAGCATCCTTGCGGGGGGCGGGGGCGGCTATGGCTACACCTTC

clone size: NA
V gene: TRBV21-1
J gene: TRBJ1-2
D gene: NA
CDR3 protein: CASSRTGTNYGYTF
CDR3 DNA: TGTGCCAGCAGCAGAACCGGGACCAACTATGGCTACACCTTC

clone size: NA
V gene: TRBV2
J gene: TRBJ2-7
D gene: NA
CDR3 protein: CASIRTGSSYEQYF
CDR3 DNA: TGTGCCAGCATCAGGACGGGTAGCTCCTACGAGCAGTACTTC

clone size: NA
V gene: TRBV30
J gene: TRBJ1-1
D gene: NA
CDR3 protein: CAWSGPTEAFF
CDR3 DNA: TGTGCCTGGAGTGGCCCAACTGAAGCTTTCTTT

clone size: NA
V gene: TRBV2
J gene: TRBJ2-7
D gene: NA
CDR3 protein: CASRDGPTSHQEGYEQYF
CDR3 DNA: TGTGCCAGCAGGGACGGCCCCACTTCCCACCAGGAGGGCTACGAGCAGTACTTC

clone size: NA
V gene: TRBV28
J gene: TRBJ1-5
D gene: NA
CDR3 protein: CASSLLRGVQPQHF
CDR3 DNA: TGTGCCAGCAGTTTATTAAGGGGGGTCCAGCCCCAGCATTTT

clone size: NA
V gene: TRBV7-3
J gene: TRBJ2-3
D gene: NA
CDR3 protein: CASSIGPDTQYF
CDR3 DNA: TGTGCCAGCAGCATCGGACCGGATACGCAGTATTTT

clone size: NA
V gene: TRBV6-5
J gene: TRBJ1-5
D gene: TRBD1
CDR3 protein: CASSRDRGSNQPQHF
CDR3 DNA: TGTGCCAGCAGTAGGGACAGGGGAAGCAATCAGCCCCAGCATTTT

clone size: NA
V gene: TRBV25-1
J gene: TRBJ2-4
D gene: TRBD1
CDR3 protein: CASREGTGGDIQYF
CDR3 DNA: TGTGCCAGCCGTGAAGGGACAGGGGGGGACATTCAGTACTTC

clone size: NA
V gene: TRBV15
J gene: TRBJ1-2
D gene: NA
CDR3 protein: CATSSEPRRAAGYTF
CDR3 DNA: TGTGCCACCAGCAGCGAACCAAGAAGGGCTGCTGGCTACACCTTC

clone size: NA
V gene: TRBV28
J gene: TRBJ1-1
D gene: NA
CDR3 protein: CASRLTQGSEAFF
CDR3 DNA: TGTGCCAGCAGGCTGACCCAGGGGAGTGAAGCTTTCTTT

clone size: NA
V gene: TRBV5-6
J gene: TRBJ2-7
D gene: NA
CDR3 protein: CASSLVQGSSYEQYF
CDR3 DNA: TGTGCCAGCAGCTTGGTGCAGGGCTCATCCTACGAGCAGTACTTC

clone size: NA
V gene: TRBV23-1
J gene: TRBJ2-1
D gene: TRBD1
CDR3 protein: CASSQPLVGQVIDEQFF
CDR3 DNA: TGCGCCAGCAGTCAACCCTTGGTCGGACAGGTCATCGATGAGCAGTTCTTC

clone size: NA
V gene: TRBV27
J gene: TRBJ2-7
D gene: NA
CDR3 protein: CASSIQWGSSYEQYF
CDR3 DNA: TGTGCCAGCAGCATCCAGTGGGGCAGCTCCTACGAGCAGTACTTC

clone size: NA
V gene: TRBV29-1
J gene: TRBJ1-5
D gene: NA
CDR3 protein: CSAGDGLQPQHF
CDR3 DNA: TGCAGCGCAGGGGATGGCCTTCAGCCCCAGCATTTT

clone size: NA
V gene: TRBV6-5
J gene: TRBJ2-3
D gene: NA
CDR3 protein: CASSYSELDTQYF
CDR3 DNA: TGTGCCAGCAGTTACAGCGAGTTAGATACGCAGTATTTT